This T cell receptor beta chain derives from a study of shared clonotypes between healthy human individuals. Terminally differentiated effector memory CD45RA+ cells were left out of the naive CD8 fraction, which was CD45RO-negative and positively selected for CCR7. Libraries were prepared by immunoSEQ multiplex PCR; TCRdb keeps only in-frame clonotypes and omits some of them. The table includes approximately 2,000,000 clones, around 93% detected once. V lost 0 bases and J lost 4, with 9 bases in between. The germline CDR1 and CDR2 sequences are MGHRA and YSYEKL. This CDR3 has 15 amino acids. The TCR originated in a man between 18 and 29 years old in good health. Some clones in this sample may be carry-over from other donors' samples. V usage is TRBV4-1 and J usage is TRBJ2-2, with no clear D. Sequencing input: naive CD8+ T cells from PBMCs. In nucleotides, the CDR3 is TGCGCCAGCAGCCAAGATCCGGTTTTCACCGGGGAGCTGTTTTTT. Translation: CASSQDPVFTGELFF.